This T cell receptor beta chain comes out of a study of Tregs in tolerant kidney transplant recipients. Of note for this clone: Antigen unknown.

Study-level points and caveats: Antigen-driven expansion was suggested because donor-specific Tregs expanded more than all Tregs in tolerant patients. Biological reproducibility was not directly addressed in this study.

Measured with immunoSEQ multiplex PCR; TCRdb has only the in-frame clones, and not every one. Seen here are some 64,000 clones, approximately 98% observed once, and the top ten hold around 0.3%. J gave up 7 bases and V 4 bases, and 4 bases lay outside the gene matches. The germline V gene encodes CDR1 SGHTA and CDR2 FQGNSA. CDR3 length: 13 residues. This rearrangement joins TRBV7-2 to TRBJ1-1; 9 bases align to TRBD1. The TCR sequence derives from a human donor who received a combined kidney and bone marrow transplant. Sequencing used Tregs from blood, obtained before the transplant. CDR3 in amino acids: CASSSDRGREAFF. The CDR3 nucleotides read TGTGCCAGCAGCTCGGACAGGGGTCGTGAAGCTTTCTTT.